This record looks at one TCR beta chain sequence and its context. Germline lookup yields CDR1 LGHNA and CDR2 YNFKEQ. V was cut by 6 bases and J by 0 bases, with 12 bases left in between. CDR3 size: 14 residues. These data originate in a study of blood T cell repertoires in COVID-19. Background on the study: Whether acute or convalescent, the COVID-19 samples came from the United States, Italy and Spain. Nucleic acid was either cDNA or gDNA, and it came from T cells, B-cell-depleted T cells, or PBMCs.

Original analysis: Nucleated cell number was recorded as an estimate derived from reference gene primer amplification. Sequencing was performed with immunoSEQ multiplex PCR; in TCRdb, only in-frame clones are kept and a portion is missing. V and J calls and clone size are as listed in that table; D and trimming were resolved from the DNA. This sample yields tens of thousands of clones, of which around 83% are seen a single time; approximately 14% belongs to the top ten. The specimen sequenced was peripheral blood. The chain carries TRBV4-2 and TRBJ2-7; D possibly corresponds to TRBD2 (5 bases). The sequence was collected from a human donor with acute or convalescent COVID-19. The donor label of this sample is uncertain. This CDR3 reads CASSLASPSYEQYF. The DNA of the CDR3 is TGTGCCAGCAGTTTGGCTAGCCCCTCCTACGAGCAGTACTTC.